This T cell receptor beta chain was captured in a study of cytomegalovirus exposure and HLA in healthy donors (dated by TCRdb to 2016 to 2017). With regard to the full study: In an earlier analysis of fewer than 750 of the donors, 250 to 300 Gb of sequence data and 100 million or so unique TCR beta sequences from 180 million or so T cells were reported. Around 330 gigabases of sequencing data and 70 million to 100 million unique TCR sequences made up an early release that covered about 640 HLA-typed donors. Of the roughly 400 genotyped donors, 81% were placed in the genetic ancestry cluster associated with self-reported Caucasian donors. The study was designed to test whether signatures of past pathogen exposure could be identified by cataloging public T cell receptors. The study used immunosequencing to profile the T cell repertoires of about 670 subjects and linked those repertoires to cytomegalovirus serostatus. A separate validation cohort of approximately 130 different subjects was used in addition to the approximately 700-subject first cohort. To predict cytomegalovirus infection status, the study combined high-throughput TCR immunosequencing, statistical association of individual TCRs with disease status, and machine learning. A later analysis re-analyzed previously published TCR beta repertoires from 600 to 850 donors and added high-resolution HLA genotyping to study TCR occurrence patterns. Rather than using new phenotypic data, the later analysis identified candidate immune exposures from TCR beta sequences and from how often those sequences occurred across donors. In an earlier analysis of several hundred of the donors, high-throughput TCR beta sequencing was used to judge whether each TCR beta V gene segment behaved as functional or pseudogenic. Donor age, sex, ethnicity and CMV serostatus were compiled alongside the repertoire data. A later genetic analysis took genome-wide SNP genotypes for about 65% of the 666 donors and used that subset as a discovery cohort. All discovery cohort repertoires had been generated on a single sequencing platform. Both class I and class II loci were covered by HLA typing, at four-digit resolution. Typing coverage varied by locus: roughly 620-640 donors for A, B, C, DRB1 and DQB1; roughly 500 for DQA1; around 610 for DPA1; 450 to 480 for DPB1. Several DR-DQ haplotypes were treated as single units for association and clustering because of strong linkage in the cohort. Among 398 genotyped donors of the cohort, an average of approximately 220,000 unique TCR beta nucleotide sequences was sequenced per donor, of which about 18% were non-productive.

Comments on this clone: No antigen is known for it. Qualities for individual bases were not recorded, and no much larger clone is one base off.

CDR1 and CDR2 were assigned from the germline V gene as LGHNA and YSLEER. Germline trimming amounts to 5 bases on V and 5 bases on J, with 5 as the count of junction bases outside the gene matches. CDR3 length: 15 amino acids, cysteine to phenylalanine. Solely the CDR3 DNA is kept, with 45 bases framed from the first base. In total, around 600 healthy bone marrow donors made up the cohort. At the time of sampling, every cohort member was nominally healthy, though immune exposures that went unrecorded were likely present. The donor was CMV seronegative and was included in the group of about 350 seronegative cohort members. Each donor provided a peripheral blood sample, and peripheral blood mononuclear cells were used for TCR beta sequencing. Genomic DNA was extracted from the blood cell samples with the Qiagen DNeasy Blood Extraction Kit. General conclusions and limits of the study: At a false discovery rate of 0.05, a later analysis linked 15,000 to 20,000 TCR beta sequences to specific HLA alleles. HLA typing was unavailable for some donors at each locus, so association tests used only the typed subset. In a later analysis, the rate of TCR association differed among HLA loci, with DRB1 alleles having the most associated TCRs and HLA-C alleles having the fewest. A later analysis found that most CMV-associated TCR beta chains appeared HLA-restricted, with HLA associations seemingly driven largely by CMV exposure. In vitro tests confirmed that a few of the cytomegalovirus-associated TCR beta chains recognize cytomegalovirus antigens. It was suggested by the authors that the approach could potentially be generalized to other disease states and immunological phenotypes. Most TCR sequences were seen in very few donors, while some public TCRs were found in many individuals. For the cohort, immune exposure information was limited to CMV serostatus. Correlated functional status among segregating V segments might reflect linkage disequilibrium, but an unknown experimental factor could not be ruled out. In a later analysis, HLA-associated TCR beta chains showed more clonal expansion and lower generation probabilities than non-associated chains that were equally common. Some IMGT-functional V segments, including TRBV6-2 and TRBV6-3, could not be distinguished by the 87-base-pair reads and were therefore excluded. Seventeen rarely observed V segments, including chromosome 9 orphons, were excluded from the earlier analysis of some 590 of the donors because counts were too low. In a later analysis, several top co-occurrence clusters were reported to appear linked to parvovirus B19, influenza, CMV and Epstein-Barr virus. Strong co-occurrence of HLA alleles, especially DR and DQ, made assigning TCR associations to individual alleles difficult. Cytomegalovirus status was reported to be diagnosed by the classifier with high specificity and sensitivity in both the original and validation cohorts. A cluster of highly shared sequence variants was judged likely to represent a technical artifact of the sequencing pipeline. Compared with the approximately 720-donor mean, donors in an Asian-associated ancestry cluster had fewer N-insertions in productive TCRs, according to a later genetic analysis. An association between a missense DCLRE1C variant and V-gene and J-gene trimming of TCR beta chains was found in a later genetic analysis and replicated in an independent cohort. Only TCR beta chains were sequenced in this cohort, and the absence of alpha or paired-chain data limited detectable features. Broadly in line with IMGT annotations, most TCR beta V segments showed up in productive rearrangements about 87% or about 30% of the time in an earlier analysis of several hundred of the donors. A further reported finding was that TCR beta sequences accurately predicted the HLA-A and HLA-B alleles for most subjects in the first cohort. The study gave a list of some 150 TCR beta chains associated with cytomegalovirus. Roughly uniform sequencing depth across donors was assumed in presence/absence analyses, although this assumption may not hold.

Library preparation was by the immunoSEQ multiplex PCR assay. A mixture of 60 forward primers for TCR Vbeta segments and 13 reverse primers for TCR Jbeta segments was used in the multiplex PCR. The CDR3 region of rearranged TCR beta genes was amplified from genomic DNA by a multiplex PCR assay. The Illumina HiSeq System was used to sequence the amplified TCR beta libraries as 87-base-pair reads. For the original study's pipeline: In a later analysis, roughly 80 million unique TCR beta chains were counted across the 650 to 750 repertoires, and roughly 10 million of these chains were shared by at least two donors. A nearest-neighbor algorithm error-corrected the raw reads and collapsed the reads into unique sequences, merging closely related sequences to remove PCR and sequencing errors. To assign V, D and J gene segments, CDR3 sequences were aligned to IMGT reference sequences. For a sequence to be retained, a match of at least six nucleotides was required to both a V gene segment and a J gene segment. Rearrangements were called productive when the CDR3 lacked stop codons and stayed in frame with V and J; all others were non-productive. Following IMGT convention, CDR3 was defined as the stretch from the second conserved V-encoded cysteine up to the conserved J-encoded phenylalanine. In an earlier analysis of approximately 500 of the donors, sequences lacking an unambiguous match to a single V gene segment were excluded. In an earlier analysis of roughly 500 of the donors, V segments were called functional above 56.7% productive rearrangements and were called segregating when the between-donor standard deviation exceeded 5%. A statistical classification framework was developed to diagnose cytomegalovirus status using the catalog of TCR beta chain sequences. A later analysis assigned V and J genes by comparing TCR nucleotide sequences with IMGT/GENE-DB human TR gene sequences. In a later analysis, CDR3 sequences and most-parsimonious VDJ recombination scenarios were assigned using the TCRdist pipeline. A later analysis defined each TCR beta chain by its CDR3 amino acid sequence plus V-gene family, and excluded reads lacking a unique V-gene family. To address suspected cross-contamination and a sequencing artifact, a later analysis removed around 590 highly shared, low-generation-probability nucleotide sequences. In a later analysis, a clonal expansion index was calculated for each public chain from normalized within-repertoire ranks of inferred template counts. Generation probabilities in a later analysis came from a VDJ recombination model fitted to out-of-frame rearrangements, and those results were checked against IGoR. A later analysis scored TCR-TCR, TCR-HLA and TCR-CMV co-occurrence with hypergeometric tests, applying a repertoire-size bias correction to TCR pairs. To estimate false discovery rates, a later analysis permuted the HLA or CMV assignments 20 times. A later analysis grouped co-occurring TCRs with DBSCAN, adding TCRdist sequence similarity when clustering within HLA-allele-positive subsets. Repertoires with fewer than 30,000 or more than 120,000 public chains, plus five repertoires with anomalous nucleotide sharing, were excluded from co-occurrence clustering. The table was pulled from immuneACCESS by TCRdb, which kept in-frame rearrangements only. Such tables lose some clones; where checked, under half of the loss comes from unresolved V genes, and the rest has no known cause. V and J calls and clone size are as listed in that table; D and trimming were resolved from the DNA. The sample table lists around 130,000 clones, approximately 80% of them with a count of one. The ten largest clones add up to approximately 1.8% of the sample.

The sequence came from a man in his forties in good health and CMV-seronegative. The receptor chain draws on TRBV4-3 and TRBJ1-5, with 11 bases matching TRBD1. The specimen was PBMCs. The sequenced DNA: TGCGCCAGCAGCTTTCGGACAGGGGGCGATCAGCCCCAGCATTTT. This encodes CASSFRTGGDQPQHF.